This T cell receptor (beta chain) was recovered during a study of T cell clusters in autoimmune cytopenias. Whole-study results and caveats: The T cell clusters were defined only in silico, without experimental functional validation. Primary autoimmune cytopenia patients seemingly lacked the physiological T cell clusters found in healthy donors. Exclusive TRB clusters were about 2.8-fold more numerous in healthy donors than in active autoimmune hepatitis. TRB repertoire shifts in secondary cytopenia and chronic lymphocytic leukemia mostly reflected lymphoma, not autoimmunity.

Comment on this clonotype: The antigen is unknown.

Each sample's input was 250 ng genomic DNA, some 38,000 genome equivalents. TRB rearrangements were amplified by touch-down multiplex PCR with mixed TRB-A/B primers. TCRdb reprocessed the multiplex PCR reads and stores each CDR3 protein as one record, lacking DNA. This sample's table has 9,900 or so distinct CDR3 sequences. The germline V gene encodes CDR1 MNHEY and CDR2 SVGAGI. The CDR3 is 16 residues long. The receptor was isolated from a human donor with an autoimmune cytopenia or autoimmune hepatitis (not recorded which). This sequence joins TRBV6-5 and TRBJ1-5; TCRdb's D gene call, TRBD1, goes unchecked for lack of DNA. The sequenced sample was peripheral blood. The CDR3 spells CASSYPLTDNNQPQHF.